This T cell receptor beta chain was sequenced during a study of T cell changes during pregnancy in multiple sclerosis. Here immunoSEQ multiplex PCR was the method, and the copy in TCRdb shows in-frame clones only, minus some. The sample has tens of thousands of clones, around 93% seen once. The CDR3 sequence is 16 residues long. Germline lookup yields CDR1 SGHAT and CDR2 FQNNGV. V shed 0 bases and J 7 bases; nucleotides not matched to a gene: 4. This TCR was recovered from a female donor with multiple sclerosis, enrolled in a pregnancy study. This specimen was CD4+ T cells from peripheral blood mononuclear cells, taken in the third trimester of pregnancy. The J gene is TRBJ2-1, the V gene TRBV11-2; 12 bases are a match to TRBD2. CDR3 in amino acids: CASSLELAGGGNEQFF. The DNA for the CDR3 is TGTGCCAGCAGCTTAGAGCTAGCGGGAGGGGGTAATGAGCAGTTCTTC. The full variable domain, with the rest looked up from reference TRBV11-2 and TRBJ2-1, is EAGVAQSPRYKIIEKRQSVAFWCNPISGHATLYWYQQILGQGPKLLIQFQNNGVVDDSQLPKDRFSAERLKGVDSTLKIQPAKLEDSAVYLCASSLELAGGGNEQFFGPGTRLTVL.